The rows below give T cell receptor beta chains drawn from one sample of a study of tumor-infiltrating lymphocytes in glioblastoma multiforme. TCRdb re-called the multiplex PCR reads through MiXCR, storing one row per CDR3 protein. The sample records more than 9,000 distinct CDR3 sequences, approximately 65% being singletons. Sequences were obtained from brain tumor tissue. The receptor source for this set is a male donor with glioblastoma. CDR3s include the opening cysteine and the closing phenylalanine or tryptophan. A D gene is named only where the DNA matches it firmly. Clone size appears in some rows only: once, few, many, or a class for an expanded clone.

abundance	len	d_gene	v_gene	j_gene	CDR3nt	CDR3aa
.	13	.	TRBV19	TRBJ2-1	TGTGCCACCCGGCCCGGCGGCTACAATGAGCAGTTCTTC	CATRPGGYNEQFF
.	14	.	TRBV5-4	TRBJ1-2	TGTGCCAGTAGGGCCGGGACTGAGACCTGTGGCTACACCTTC	CASRAGTETCGYTF
medium-sized	15	.	TRBV20-1	TRBJ2-5	TGCAGTGCTAGAGAAGGTTCCAGGGGGGCAGAGACCCAGTACTTC	CSAREGSRGAETQYF
.	12	TRBD2	TRBV29-1	TRBJ2-7	TGCAGCGTTGTTAGCGGGAGATACGAGCAGTACTTC	CSVVSGRYEQYF
.	14	TRBD1	TRBV11-2	TRBJ2-2	TGTGCCAGCAGCAGACAGGGAAACACCGGGGAGCTGTTTTTT	CASSRQGNTGELFF
.	16	.	TRBV7-9	TRBJ1-1	TGTGCCAGCAGCTCTTCTACGGTCACAGGACAAAAGGAAGCTTTCTTT	CASSSSTVTGQKEAFF
medium-sized	14	.	TRBV6-6	TRBJ2-1	TGTGCCAGCATATCTCATATGCGGGACAATGAGCAGTTCTTC	CASISHMRDNEQFF
once	15	TRBD2	TRBV10-2	TRBJ2-1	TGCGCCAGCAGGGACGGACTAGCGGTGGGGGGGGAGCGGTTCTTC	CASRDGLAVGGERFF
.	13	.	TRBV6-1	TRBJ2-7	TGTGCCAGCATCTCCCTGGGACCCTATGAGCAGTACTTC	CASISLGPYEQYF
.	19	TRBD2	TRBV11-3	TRBJ2-3	TGTGCCAACAGCTTAAGCAGCGGGAGAGTTGCCAGGGGCACATATACGCAGTATTTT	CANSLSSGRVARGTYTQYF
.	16	TRBD2	TRBV5-6	TRBJ2-3	TGTGCCAGCAGCTTCAGAGTAGCGGGATTCGCAGATACGCAGTATTTT	CASSFRVAGFADTQYF
few	11	.	TRBV10-3	TRBJ2-7	TGTGCCATCAGTCCCGGGTACGAGCAGTACTTT	CAISPGYEQYF
.	15	TRBD2	TRBV5-5	TRBJ2-7	TGTGCCAGCAGTCCGAGTAGCGGGAGCCTGCGGGAGCAGTACTTC	CASSPSSGSLREQYF
.	12	.	TRBV6-6	TRBJ2-7	TGTGCCTTCAGTTACACTTACTACGAGCAGTACTTC	CAFSYTYYEQYF
.	16	.	TRBV30	TRBJ2-6	TGTGCCTGGACCCATTCAGGGATCTCTCGGGCCAACGTCCTGACTTTC	CAWTHSGISRANVLTF
few	12	.	TRBV20-1	TRBJ2-7	TGCAGTGCTAGTTCAGATGCCTACGAGCAGTACTTC	CSASSDAYEQYF
.	14	.	TRBV6-1	TRBJ2-7	TGTGCCCGCAGTCCTCGGACGGGTCCCTACGAGCAGTACTTC	CARSPRTGPYEQYF
.	15	.	TRBV6-1	TRBJ2-4	TGTGCCATCATCGACGGCTGGGTAGCCAAAAACATTCAGTACTTT	CAIIDGWVAKNIQYF
.	14	.	TRBV5-1	TRBJ2-7	TGCGCCAGCAGCTTGTTGGAGCCAGTCTACGAGCAGTACTTC	CASSLLEPVYEQYF
many	13	.	TRBV5-1	TRBJ2-7	TGCGCCAGCACCAGGGAGAACTCCTACGAGCAGTACTTC	CASTRENSYEQYF
.	15	.	TRBV20-1	TRBJ1-6	TGCAGTGCTAGAGGGGGGGGTTCTTTGAATTCACCCCTCCATTTT	CSARGGGSLNSPLHF
few	12	.	TRBV6-5	TRBJ2-5	TGTGCCAGCAGAGGCGGGGTAGAGACCCAGTACTTC	CASRGGVETQYF
.	16	.	TRBV6-1	TRBJ1-5	TGTGCCGGCAGTGACGAGACATCCTATAGCAACCAGCCCCAGCATTTT	CAGSDETSYSNQPQHF